This T cell receptor (beta chain) was sequenced during a study of CD8 T cells in ankylosing spondylitis. This clonotype showed up many times. The length of the CDR3 is 14 residues. CDR1 is SGHDN, CDR2 FVKESK, per germline. V shed 1 base and J shed 1 base, with 8 bases lying between them. From the 5' RACE reads, TCRdb called clonotypes with MiXCR, one entry per CDR3 protein. The sample has approximately 88,000 distinct CDR3 sequences, approximately 9% seen once. The V gene is TRBV14, the J gene TRBJ2-7; D possibly corresponds to TRBD2 (5 bases). Sequencing was done on a sample of blood, either unsorted or a sorted T cell fraction (not recorded which). The sequence came from a male donor with ankylosing spondylitis or in good health (not recorded which). The CDR3 DNA reads as TGTGCCAGCAGCCAAGTAAGCGGATCCTACGAGCAGTACTTC. This sequence encodes CASSQVSGSYEQYF.